This entry describes one T cell receptor beta chain. TCRdb keeps only in-frame clones here, not all; method: immunoSEQ multiplex PCR. The table lists roughly 190,000 clones. The data stem from a study of control samples from healthy donors and cancer patients. Trimming shortened V by 0 bases and J by 8 bases, and 12 bases separated the two germline ends. The length of the CDR3 is 14 residues. Per germline, CDR1 KGHDR and CDR2 SFDVKD. Source material: blood. The TCR was taken from a woman aged 25 to 39 in good health. The chain employs TRBV24-1 and TRBJ1-2; D possibly corresponds to TRBD1 (5 bases). The CDR3 here is CATSDLMGGGGYTF. CDR3 DNA: TGTGCCACCAGTGATTTGATGGGGGGTGGAGGCTACACCTTC.